Below are 31 T cell receptor beta chains sequenced from a single sample in a study of radiotherapy plus CTLA-4 blockade in lung cancer. Repertoires were generated with immunoSEQ multiplex PCR, while TCRdb's copy carries only in-frame clones and drops some. Of about 31,000 clones listed, more than 75% were seen once; the top ten hold around 7.5%. The sample consisted of peripheral blood, taken from a patient treated with radiotherapy plus ipilimumab. The receptors here all came from a human donor with non-small cell lung cancer who had stable disease on radiotherapy plus ipilimumab.

The sample holds a few counts of this clone. The chain joins TRBV9 to TRBJ2-1, with 8 nucleotides matching TRBD1. Germline lookup yields CDR1 SGDLS and CDR2 YYNGEE. V gave up 6 bases and J gave up 7 bases; unmatched junction bases: 9. This CDR3 contains 14 residues. The CDR3 DNA sequence: TGTGCCAGCACCCGACAGGGGTCGGAAAATGAGCAGTTCTTC. It translates to CASTRQGSENEQFF.

The V and J genes are TRBV5-1 and TRBJ1-2; TRBD1 might be the D (5 bases). The germline gives CDR1 SGHRS, CDR2 YFSETQ. V was shortened by 3 bases and J by 1 base, with 13 bases between the two germline ends. The CDR3 loop spans 15 amino acids. The chain's CDR3 is CASSSGDLYNYGYTF. The CDR3 DNA sequence: TGCGCCAGCAGCTCGGGGGACTTATATAACTATGGCTACACCTTC. Full variable domain (outside the CDR3, taken from reference TRBV5-1 and TRBJ1-2): KAGVTQTPRYLIKTRGQQVTLSCSPISGHRSVSWYQQTPGQGLQFLFEYFSETQRNKGNFPGRFSGRQFSNSRSEMNVSTLELGDSALYLCASSSGDLYNYGYTFGSGTRLTVV.

Only one count was recorded for this clone. This rearrangement joins TRBV6-6 to TRBJ1-5; D uncertain. Per the germline V gene, CDR1 is MNHNY and CDR2 is SVGAGI (reference sequence). The germline V and J ends were trimmed by 0 bases and 2 bases, with 8 bases remaining between them. There are 15 residues in the CDR3. DNA for the CDR3: TGTGCCAGCAGTTACTCACAAGGCCGCAATCAGCCCCAGCATTTT. This sequence encodes CASSYSQGRNQPQHF.

This clone was recorded a few times. The chain uses TRBV9 and TRBJ1-1; D is possibly TRBD1 (6 bases). The germline V and J ends were trimmed by 0 bases and 8 bases, with 8 bases remaining between them. The CDR3 consists of 12 residues. CDR1 SGDLS and CDR2 YYNGEE come from the germline V gene. DNA for the CDR3: TGTGCCAGCAGCGTAGGTACAGGGGAAGCTTTCTTT. As protein: CASSVGTGEAFF.

The genes are TRBV28 and TRBJ2-4; 8 nucleotides align to TRBD1. CDR3 length: 15 residues. V dropped 6 bases and J dropped 6; count of bases not matched to a gene: 10. Per germline, CDR1 MDHEN and CDR2 SYDVKM. CDR3 sequence reads: CASRSRGLIGNIQYF. CDR3 DNA sequence: TGTGCCAGCAGGAGCAGGGGGCTAATCGGAAACATTCAGTACTTC. The full variable domain, in which reference TRBV28 and TRBJ2-4 provide the parts outside the CDR3, is DVKVTQSSRYLVKRTGEKVFLECVQDMDHENMFWYRQDPGLGLRLIYFSYDVKMKEKGDIPEGYSVSREKKERFSLILESASTNQTSMYLCASRSRGLIGNIQYFGAGTRLSVL.

V is TRBV7-3 and J is TRBJ1-1; D gene ambiguous. Germline loops: CDR1 SGHTA, CDR2 FQGTGA. This CDR3 is built from 13 residues. The V end was cut by 0 bases, the J end by 3 bases, with 5 bases between. CDR3 nucleotide sequence: TGTGCCAGCAGCTTAACTCCGGACACTGAAGCTTTCTTT. This codes for CASSLTPDTEAFF.

This clone was counted only a few times. The J gene is TRBJ1-5, the V gene TRBV14, with 9 bases lining up with TRBD1. With V trimmed by 8 bases and J by 7 bases, 9 bases remained unmatched. The CDR3 has 14 amino acids. The V gene's germline CDR1 is SGHDN and CDR2 FVKESK. The CDR3 DNA follows: TGTGCCAGCCCCTCACTGGGACAGGGACAGCCCCAGCATTTT. Amino acids: CASPSLGQGQPQHF. Supplemented by reference TRBV14 and TRBJ1-5, the full variable domain reads EAGVTQFPSHSVIEKGQTVTLRCDPISGHDNLYWYRRVMGKEIKFLLHFVKESKQDESGMPNNRFLAERTGGTYSTLKVQPAELEDSGVYFCASPSLGQGQPQHFGDGTRLSIL.

A few counts support this clone. This chain uses TRBV27 with TRBJ2-7, with a weak D call TRBD1 (5 bases). Trimming took off 3 bases at V and 5 bases at J, with 11 bases between the two ends. The germline CDR1 and CDR2 sequences are MNHEY and SMNVEV (reference sequence). The CDR3 loop spans 13 amino acids. CDR3 nucleotides: TGTGCCAGCAGTTTTCGGCAGGGCCACGAGCAGTACGTC. This codes for CASSFRQGHEQYV.

The chain employs TRBV9 and TRBJ1-4, with D possibly matching TRBD1 (6 bases). V lost 0 bases and J lost 7, with 13 bases in between. This CDR3 has 15 residues. Germline V gives CDR1 SGDLS, CDR2 YYNGEE. CDR3 residues: CASSVALGGGEKLFF. The CDR3, as DNA: TGTGCCAGCAGCGTAGCTTTAGGGGGAGGTGAAAAACTGTTTTTT.

CDR3 in DNA: TGTGCCAGCAAGGGTTTACAGGGAAACAATCAGCCCCAGCATTTT. Residues: CASKGLQGNNQPQHF. This sequence joins TRBV2 and TRBJ1-5, with D possibly TRBD1 on 6 matching bases. Trimming left V 7 bases short and J 3 bases short, with 16 bases between. The length of the CDR3 is 15 residues. The germline V gene has CDR1 SNHLY and CDR2 FYNNEI.

V usage is TRBV7-3 and J usage is TRBJ2-1, with 7 bases matching TRBD2. CDR3 length equals 15 residues. V was clipped by 5 bases and J by 0 bases; unmatched bases: 4. Looked up from germline, CDR1 is SGHTA and CDR2 is FQGTGA. The CDR3 DNA sequence: TGTGCCAGCAGCACCGGGACTATCTCCTACAATGAGCAGTTCTTC. The encoded protein is CASSTGTISYNEQFF.

The chain has TRBV2 and TRBJ1-1; D not resolved. V was cut by 6 bases and J by 1 base, with 12 bases left in between. The CDR3 loop spans 14 amino acids. Per the germline V gene, CDR1 is SNHLY and CDR2 is FYNNEI. The CDR3 sequence is CASRYEPQNTEAFF. The CDR3 DNA is TGTGCCAGCAGATACGAACCACAGAACACTGAAGCTTTCTTT.

The J gene is TRBJ1-2, the V gene TRBV28; 10 bases fit TRBD1. The CDR3 covers 14 residues. V dropped 6 bases and J dropped 8; count of bases not matched to a gene: 9. Germline-derived CDR1 and CDR2 are MDHEN and SYDVKM. The CDR3 reads CASSRQGATRGYTF. CDR3 in DNA: TGTGCCAGCAGCCGACAGGGGGCGACGCGGGGCTACACCTTC.

This chain joins TRBV6-6 and TRBJ1-5, with TRBD1 identical over 7 bases. Germline V CDR1 and CDR2: MNHNY, SVGAGI (reference sequence). The CDR3 runs to 15 residues. J was trimmed by 7 bases and V by 5 bases; bases with no gene match: 11. The CDR3 sequence is CASSPQTGTRQPQHF. The CDR3, as DNA: TGTGCCAGCAGTCCCCAGACAGGGACGAGGCAGCCCCAGCATTTT.

V gene TRBV5-1 combines with J gene TRBJ1-1, with a tentative D call TRBD1 (5 bases). V dropped 6 bases and J dropped 0 bases, with 9 bases sitting between them. The germline V gene has CDR1 SGHRS and CDR2 YFSETQ. The CDR3 runs to 13 residues. The CDR3 DNA reads as TGCGCCAGCAACCAGGGCATGAACACTGAAGCTTTCTTT. Amino acid sequence: CASNQGMNTEAFF. Drawing the rest from reference TRBV5-1 and TRBJ1-1, the complete variable domain is KAGVTQTPRYLIKTRGQQVTLSCSPISGHRSVSWYQQTPGQGLQFLFEYFSETQRNKGNFPGRFSGRQFSNSRSEMNVSTLELGDSALYLCASNQGMNTEAFFGQGTRLTVV.

This clone was counted between two and nine times. This rearrangement joins TRBV10-1 to TRBJ1-5, with D perhaps matching TRBD1 (5 bases). Germline loops: CDR1 WNHNN, CDR2 SYGVQD (reference sequence). This CDR3 has 14 residues. Trimming shortened V by 2 bases and J by 3 bases, and 8 bases separated the two germline ends. CDR3 DNA sequence: TGCGCCAGCAGTGAGGGGGGATACAATCAGCCCCAGCATTTT. Translation gives CASSEGGYNQPQHF.

J is TRBJ1-2 and V is TRBV10-2; 7 positions match TRBD1. The CDR3 totals 15 residues. With V trimmed by 5 bases and J by 2 bases, 8 bases remained unmatched. Per germline, CDR1 WSHSY and CDR2 SAAADI. In nucleotides, the CDR3 is TGCGCCAGCAGTCTCGGACAGGTCGGAAACTATGGCTACACCTTC. Amino acids: CASSLGQVGNYGYTF.

This chain joins TRBV6-1 and TRBJ2-7; 10 bases are shared with TRBD2. The germline V gene encodes CDR1 MNHNS and CDR2 SASEGT. The CDR3 extends over 14 amino acids. J gave up 2 bases and V 7 bases, and 5 bases lay outside the gene matches. The DNA for the CDR3 is TGTGCCAGCACAAGCGGGGGGGCCACCTACGAGCAGTACGTC. Translation gives CASTSGGATYEQYV.

This clone was counted between two and nine times. The chain recombines TRBV5-6 with TRBJ1-3; TRBD1 matches 12 bases. This CDR3 is built from 16 residues. CDR1 is SGHDT, CDR2 YYEEEE, per germline. J was trimmed by 2 bases and V by 4 bases; bases with no gene match: 4. The CDR3: CASSRDRGQTGNTIYF. As DNA, the CDR3 is TGTGCCAGCAGCCGGGACAGGGGGCAAACTGGAAACACCATATATTTT.

J is TRBJ2-5 and V is TRBV7-2; D is possibly TRBD1 (6 bases). V was pared by 7 bases and J by 2 bases, with 14 bases between. CDR1 and CDR2 from the germline V gene are SGHTA and FQGNSA. This CDR3 comprises 14 residues. CDR3 region: CASTAQGRQETQYF. The CDR3 coding sequence is TGTGCCAGCACCGCACAGGGTAGGCAAGAGACCCAGTACTTC.

The rearrangement joins TRBV5-1 to TRBJ2-2; D perhaps matches TRBD1 (5 bases). Germline V CDR1 and CDR2: SGHRS, YFSETQ. This CDR3 region has 13 residues. The V gene lost 4 bases and the J gene lost 2 bases, with 6 bases spanning the gap. Here the CDR3 reads CASSRTNTGELFF. The CDR3 bases are TGCGCCAGCAGCCGGACAAACACCGGGGAGCTGTTTTTT.

The gene calls are TRBV29-1 and TRBJ2-7; D remains unclear. Germline values: CDR1 SQVTM, CDR2 ANQGSEA. Deletions cut 5 bases from V and 4 bases from J, with 9 bases between. The CDR3 consists of 11 residues. CDR3 residues: CSVYTEYEQYF. The CDR3 DNA follows: TGCAGCGTTTACACCGAATACGAGCAGTACTTC.

The genes are TRBV6-6 and TRBJ1-2; 8 positions match TRBD1. This CDR3 contains 14 residues. Unmatched junction bases numbered 5, after V lost 0 bases and J lost 8 bases. CDR1 MNHNY and CDR2 SVGAGI come from the germline V gene (reference sequence). Written as DNA, the CDR3 is TGTGCCAGCAGTTACTCCCAGGGGGCCGACGGCTACACCTTC. This sequence encodes CASSYSQGADGYTF.

A few counts support this clone. V usage is TRBV7-6 and J usage is TRBJ2-5; D may be TRBD1 or TRBD2 (5 bases each). Between the trimmed V and J ends, which lost 1 base and 0 bases, there was a span of 12 bases. The CDR3 has 16 residues. Germline V gene data show CDR1 as SGHVS and CDR2 as FNYEAQ. The CDR3 is CASSLGRDGNQETQYF. The CDR3 DNA reads as TGTGCCAGCAGCTTAGGCCGGGACGGCAACCAAGAGACCCAGTACTTC.

This chain joins TRBV6-1 and TRBJ2-3; D not resolved. Germline loops: CDR1 MNHNS, CDR2 SASEGT. The CDR3 totals 14 residues. Between the trimmed V and J ends, which lost 3 bases and 0 bases, there was a span of 7 bases. The CDR3 coding sequence is TGTGCCAGCAGTGAGACGGCTAGCACAGATACGCAGTATTTT. Translation: CASSETASTDTQYF.

In this sample, this clone turned up once. This chain connects TRBV10-1 to TRBJ1-1, with 9 bases fitting TRBD1. The CDR3 has 14 amino acids. CDR1 is WNHNN and CDR2 is SYGVQD in the germline V gene (reference sequence). Trimming removed 6 bases from V and 7 bases from J; junction bases left unmatched: 9. The CDR3: CASRRGDREDEAFF. CDR3 bases: TGCGCCAGCAGGAGAGGGGACAGGGAGGATGAAGCTTTCTTT.

As concerns this clone: Distinct nucleotide sequences in the sample also encode this CDR3. The J gene is TRBJ1-1, the V gene TRBV19; 7 bases line up with TRBD1. CDR1 and CDR2 from the germline V gene are LNHDA and SQIVND (reference sequence). The V and J ends lost 8 bases and 0 bases, in that order; junction bases with no gene match: 3. The length of the CDR3 is 13 residues. The CDR3: CASSDRVNTEAFF. In DNA, the CDR3 is TGTGCCAGTTCCGACAGGGTGAACACTGAAGCTTTCTTT.

CDR3 nucleotides: TGTGCCAGCTCACCACAGGGAGGCAATCAGCCCCAGCATTTT. Protein product: CASSPQGGNQPQHF. The chain recombines TRBV18 with TRBJ1-5; no clear D gene. Germline CDR1 and CDR2: KGHSH and LQKENI. Trimming stripped 1 base from V and 2 bases from J, with 6 bases between. The CDR3 length is 14 residues.

The chain employs TRBV27 and TRBJ1-1; 9 bases align to TRBD1. The CDR3 contains 17 residues. Germline CDR1 is MNHEY and CDR2 is SMNVEV (reference sequence). V was pared by 3 bases and J by 1 base, with 9 bases of the junction left unmatched. The CDR3 loop reads CASSFHGQGFQNTEAFF. The CDR3 DNA follows: TGTGCCAGCAGTTTTCATGGACAGGGGTTCCAGAACACTGAAGCTTTCTTT.

As DNA, the CDR3 is TGTGCCAGCAGTCCTCAACAGGGAGACTTTTTT. It is translated as CASSPQQGDFF. The chain recombines TRBV2 with TRBJ1-4; D might be TRBD1 (6 bases). The germline V and J ends were trimmed by 5 bases and 17 bases, with 15 bases remaining between them. Germline CDR1 and CDR2: SNHLY and FYNNEI. The CDR3 is made up of 11 amino acids.

The chain carries TRBV13 and TRBJ2-7; 9 nucleotides agree with TRBD1. The CDR3 covers 14 residues. Germline assignment: CDR1 PRHDT and CDR2 FYEKMQ (reference sequence). V shed 5 bases, J shed 4 bases, and the junction held 6 bases outside the gene matches. This chain's CDR3 is CASSPGTGKYEQYF. CDR3 DNA sequence: TGTGCCAGCAGCCCCGGGACAGGGAAATACGAGCAGTACTTC. Full variable domain (rest looked up from reference TRBV13 and TRBJ2-7): AAGVIQSPRHLIKEKRETATLKCYPIPRHDTVYWYQQGPGQDPQFLISFYEKMQSDKGSIPDRFSAQQFSDYHSELNMSSLELGDSALYFCASSPGTGKYEQYFGPGTRLTVT.